In this sample, the clone carrying this T cell receptor (beta chain) turned up many times. What it binds is unknown. The sample originates from a study of neurological immune-mediated disorders. General study results and limits: HTLV-1-associated myelopathy displayed the greatest TCR clonal expansion, and multiple sclerosis exhibited the smallest, lower than that of healthy controls. Private repertoires in all groups were suggested by the absence of shared CDR3 amino acid sequences among expanded clones across subjects.

TCRdb reprocessed the 5' RACE reads via MiXCR and lists one record per CDR3 protein. This sample has about 60,000 distinct CDR3 sequences, with 3% to 4% found just once. Material for sequencing was PBMCs. The receptor was derived from a woman in her sixties or seventies with multiple sclerosis.

The CDR3 DNA is TGCGCCAGCAGCTTGGCGGAGGGAGATACGCAGTATTTT. Residues: CASSLAEGDTQYF. The genes are TRBV5-1 and TRBJ2-3; perhaps TRBD2 as D (6 bases). The V gene's germline CDR1 is SGHRS and CDR2 YFSETQ. The CDR3 totals 13 residues. V lost 0 bases and J 5 bases, leaving 7 bases between the germline ends.